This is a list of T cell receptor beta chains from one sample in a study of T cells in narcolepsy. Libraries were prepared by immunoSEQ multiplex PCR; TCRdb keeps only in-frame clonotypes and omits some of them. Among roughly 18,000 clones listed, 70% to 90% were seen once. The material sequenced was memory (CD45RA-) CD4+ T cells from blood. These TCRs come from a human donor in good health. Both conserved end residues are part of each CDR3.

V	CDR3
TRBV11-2	CASSLYASYEQYF
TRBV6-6	CASSYSDREFYEQYF
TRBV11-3	CASSLTQMYEQYF
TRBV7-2	CASSYSGTGVFNQPQHF
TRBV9	CASSVDGSTSYEQYF
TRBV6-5	CASSLGQAGNNEQFF
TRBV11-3	CASSSSGTSGSYEQYF
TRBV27	CASSLSQGHGSPLHF
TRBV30	CAWSLTLAKNIQYF
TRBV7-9	CASRRRPGTKDEKLFF
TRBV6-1	CASSLHRQGAYEQYF
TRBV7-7	CASSLSLSAGGNNEQFF
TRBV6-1	CASRDQQGVGTEAFF
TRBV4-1	CASSYREGNQPQHF
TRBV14	CASSQDSSDFFTDTQYF
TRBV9	CASSVSWEAGTPTGELFF
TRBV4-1	CASSQDKGGVGTPGTDTQYF
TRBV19	CASSNDRDGNTIYF
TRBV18	CASSPIAGGSNEQFF
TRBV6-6	CASSYSRERTDTQYF